This TCR beta chain was sequenced during a study of identifying expanded T cells in peripheral blood. This CDR3 spans 17 amino acids. Trimming at V came to 3 bases and at J to 0 bases, leaving 5 bases not matched to a gene. Looked up from germline, CDR1 is MNHEY and CDR2 is SMNVEV (reference sequence). Only in-frame clones appear in the TCRdb table, and some are missing; sequencing was by immunoSEQ multiplex PCR. The sample has 80,000 to 95,000 clones, approximately 88% seen once. The TCR was taken from a person aged 18 to 69 in good health. What was sequenced was blood. The chain joins TRBV27 to TRBJ2-4; 10 bases align to TRBD2. In DNA form, the CDR3 reads TGTGCCAGCAGTTTCCTAGCGGGAGCGTTAGCCAAAAACATTCAGTACTTC. It is translated as CASSFLAGALAKNIQYF.